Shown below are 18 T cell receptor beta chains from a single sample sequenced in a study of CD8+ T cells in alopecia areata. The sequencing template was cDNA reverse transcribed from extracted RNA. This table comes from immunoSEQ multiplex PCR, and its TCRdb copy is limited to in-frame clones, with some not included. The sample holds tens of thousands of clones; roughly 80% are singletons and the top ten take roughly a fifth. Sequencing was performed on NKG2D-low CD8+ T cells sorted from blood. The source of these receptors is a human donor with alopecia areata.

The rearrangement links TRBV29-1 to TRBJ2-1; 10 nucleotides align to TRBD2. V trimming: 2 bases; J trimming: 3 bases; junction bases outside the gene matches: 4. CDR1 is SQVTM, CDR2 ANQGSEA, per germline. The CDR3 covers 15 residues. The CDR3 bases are TGCAGCGTTGAACCGGGACTAGCGATCTACAATGAGCAGTTCTTC. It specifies CSVEPGLAIYNEQFF.

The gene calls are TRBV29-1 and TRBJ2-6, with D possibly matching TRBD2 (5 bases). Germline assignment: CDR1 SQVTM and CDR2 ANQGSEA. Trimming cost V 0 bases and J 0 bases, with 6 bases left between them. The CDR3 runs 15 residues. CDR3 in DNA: TGCAGCGTTGAAGATGAGGGCTCTGGGGCCAACGTCCTGACTTTC. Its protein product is CSVEDEGSGANVLTF.

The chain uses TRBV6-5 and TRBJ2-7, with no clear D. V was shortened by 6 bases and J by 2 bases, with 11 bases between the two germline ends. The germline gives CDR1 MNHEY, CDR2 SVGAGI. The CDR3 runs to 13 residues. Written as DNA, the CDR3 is TGTGCCAGCAGAGGCGACGGTACCTACGAGCAGTACTTC. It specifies CASRGDGTYEQYF.

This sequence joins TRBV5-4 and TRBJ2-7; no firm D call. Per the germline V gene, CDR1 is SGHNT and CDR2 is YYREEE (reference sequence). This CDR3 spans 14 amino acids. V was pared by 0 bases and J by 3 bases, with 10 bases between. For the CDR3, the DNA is TGTGCCAGCAGCTTGGGAGTTTTGGACTACGAGCAGTACTTC. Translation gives CASSLGVLDYEQYF. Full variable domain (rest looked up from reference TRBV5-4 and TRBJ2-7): ETGVTQSPTHLIKTRGQQVTLRCSSQSGHNTVSWYQQALGQGPQFIFQYYREEENGRGNFPPRFSGLQFPNYSSELNVNALELDDSALYLCASSLGVLDYEQYFGPGTRLTVT.

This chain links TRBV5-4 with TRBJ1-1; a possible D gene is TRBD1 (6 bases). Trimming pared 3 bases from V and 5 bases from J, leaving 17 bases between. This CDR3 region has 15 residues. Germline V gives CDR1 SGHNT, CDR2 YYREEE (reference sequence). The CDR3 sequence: CASSSRQEAVTEAFF. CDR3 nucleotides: TGTGCCAGCAGCTCTCGACAGGAAGCGGTAACTGAAGCTTTCTTT.

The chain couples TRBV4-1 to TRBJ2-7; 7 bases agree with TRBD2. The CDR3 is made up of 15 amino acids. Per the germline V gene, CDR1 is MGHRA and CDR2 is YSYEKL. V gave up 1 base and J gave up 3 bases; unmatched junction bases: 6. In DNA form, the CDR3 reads TGCGCCAGCAGCCAAGTTCTAGCGGAGATCTACGAGCAGTACTTC. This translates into CASSQVLAEIYEQYF.

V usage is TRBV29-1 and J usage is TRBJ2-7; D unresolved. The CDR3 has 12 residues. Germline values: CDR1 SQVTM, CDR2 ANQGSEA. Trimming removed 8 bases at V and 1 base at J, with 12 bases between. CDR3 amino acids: CSCYGDSYEQYF. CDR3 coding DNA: TGCAGCTGCTACGGAGATTCCTACGAGCAGTACTTC.

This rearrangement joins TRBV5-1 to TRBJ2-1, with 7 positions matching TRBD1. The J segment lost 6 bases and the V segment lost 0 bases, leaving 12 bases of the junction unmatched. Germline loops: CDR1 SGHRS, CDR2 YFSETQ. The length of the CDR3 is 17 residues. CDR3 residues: CASSLAEGAFVINEQFF. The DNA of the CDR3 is TGCGCCAGCAGCTTGGCCGAGGGGGCCTTCGTGATCAATGAGCAGTTCTTC.

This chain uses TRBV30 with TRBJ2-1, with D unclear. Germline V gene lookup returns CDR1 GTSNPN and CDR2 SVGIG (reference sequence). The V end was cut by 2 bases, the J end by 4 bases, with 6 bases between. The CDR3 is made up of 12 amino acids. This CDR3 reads CAWSPAYNEQFF. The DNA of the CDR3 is TGTGCCTGGAGTCCTGCGTACAATGAGCAGTTCTTC.

The CDR3 reads CASSLPSGLGLRELFF. CDR3 nucleotide sequence: TGCGCCAGCAGTCTACCGAGTGGTTTGGGGTTACGGGAACTGTTTTTT. This rearrangement joins TRBV23-1 to TRBJ1-4, with D hard to call. TRBV23-1 qualifies as an ORF whose function is uncertain. CDR3 size: 16 residues. V lost 4 bases and J 12 bases, leaving 24 bases between the germline ends.

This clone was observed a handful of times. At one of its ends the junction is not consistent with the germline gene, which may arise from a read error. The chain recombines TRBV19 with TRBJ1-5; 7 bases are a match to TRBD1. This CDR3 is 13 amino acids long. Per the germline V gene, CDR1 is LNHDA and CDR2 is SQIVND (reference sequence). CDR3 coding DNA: TGTGCGAGTAACTCAGGGGGAAACCAGCCCCAGCATTTT. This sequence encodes CASNSGGNQPQHF.

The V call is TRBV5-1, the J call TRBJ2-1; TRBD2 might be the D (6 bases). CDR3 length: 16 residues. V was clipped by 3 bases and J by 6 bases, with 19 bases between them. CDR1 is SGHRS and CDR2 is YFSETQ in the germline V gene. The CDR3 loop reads CASSSAGLFAGNEQFF. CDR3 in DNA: TGCGCCAGCAGCTCCGCGGGGCTGTTTGCCGGCAATGAGCAGTTCTTC.

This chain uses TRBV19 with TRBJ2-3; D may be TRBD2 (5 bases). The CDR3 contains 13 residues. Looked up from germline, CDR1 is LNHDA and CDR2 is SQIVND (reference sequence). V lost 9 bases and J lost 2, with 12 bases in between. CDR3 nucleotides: TGTGCCAGCTCAGCGGTTAACACAGATACGCAGTATTTT. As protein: CASSAVNTDTQYF.

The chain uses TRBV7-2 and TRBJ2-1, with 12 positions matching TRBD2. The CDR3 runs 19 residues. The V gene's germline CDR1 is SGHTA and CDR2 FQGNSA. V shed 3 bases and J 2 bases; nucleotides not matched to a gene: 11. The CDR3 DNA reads TGTGCCAGCAGCTTGGATCCACGGACTAGCGGGGAAACCTACAATGAGCAGTTCTTC. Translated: CASSLDPRTSGETYNEQFF. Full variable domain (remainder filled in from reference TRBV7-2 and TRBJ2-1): GAGVSQSPSNKVTEKGKDVELRCDPISGHTALYWYRQSLGQGLEFLIYFQGNSAPDKSGLPSDRFSAERTGGSVSTLTIQRTQQEDSAVYLCASSLDPRTSGETYNEQFFGPGTRLTVL.

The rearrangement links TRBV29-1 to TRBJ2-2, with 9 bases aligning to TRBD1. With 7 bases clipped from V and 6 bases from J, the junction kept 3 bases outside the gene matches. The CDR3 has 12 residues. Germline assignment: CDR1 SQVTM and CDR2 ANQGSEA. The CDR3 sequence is CSARQGAGELFF. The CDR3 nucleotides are TGCAGCGCCCGACAGGGGGCCGGGGAGCTGTTTTTT.

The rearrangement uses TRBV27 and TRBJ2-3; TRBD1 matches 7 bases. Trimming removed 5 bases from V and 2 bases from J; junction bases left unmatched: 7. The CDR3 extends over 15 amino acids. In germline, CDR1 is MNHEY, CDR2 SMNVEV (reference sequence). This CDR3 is CASSPGQAITDTQYF. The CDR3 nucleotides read TGTGCCAGCAGTCCTGGACAGGCGATCACAGATACGCAGTATTTT.

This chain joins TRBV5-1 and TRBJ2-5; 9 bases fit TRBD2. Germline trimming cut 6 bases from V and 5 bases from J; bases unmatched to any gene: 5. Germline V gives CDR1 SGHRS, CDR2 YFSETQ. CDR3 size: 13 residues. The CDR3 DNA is TGCGCCAGCACAGAGACTAGCGGCGAGACCCAGTACTTC. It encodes CASTETSGETQYF. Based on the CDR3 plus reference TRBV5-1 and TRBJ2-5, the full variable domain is KAGVTQTPRYLIKTRGQQVTLSCSPISGHRSVSWYQQTPGQGLQFLFEYFSETQRNKGNFPGRFSGRQFSNSRSEMNVSTLELGDSALYLCASTETSGETQYFGPGTRLLVL.

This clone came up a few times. The CDR3 sequence is CASSIRTGGVEKLFF. The CDR3 region has the DNA TGTGCCAGCAGCATCAGGACAGGCGGCGTTGAAAAACTGTTTTTT. The genes are TRBV7-9 and TRBJ1-4; TRBD1 matches at 7 bases. CDR1 SEHNR and CDR2 FQNEAQ come from the germline V gene (reference sequence). This CDR3 has 15 residues. Trimming removed 5 bases from V and 7 bases from J; junction bases left unmatched: 10.